This is a list of T cell receptor beta chains from one sample in a study of blood T cell repertoires in COVID-19. Profiled with immunoSEQ multiplex PCR; TCRdb holds only in-frame clones, not every one. The repertoire holds 200,000 or so clones, around nine tenths seen once, with less than 3.5% in the top ten. Sequenced sample: peripheral blood. Source of these receptors: a woman aged 55 to 70 with acute or convalescent COVID-19. CDR3s include the opening cysteine and the closing phenylalanine or tryptophan. Fields, in order: V gene, J gene, clone size, CDR3 protein. Only part of the rows carry a size: once, few, many, or a class if the clone is expanded.

>TRBV6-2/TRBV6-3|TRBJ1-5|NA
CASSYSMTGRSNQPQHF
>TRBV2|TRBJ1-1|NA
CASSEAILGGTEAFF
>TRBV11-2|TRBJ2-1|NA
CASSPGQGARNEQFF
>TRBV7-9|TRBJ2-5|NA
CASSRLPRGRGETQYF
>TRBV7-9|TRBJ2-1|NA
CASRSGTSGRAYIRNEQFF
>TRBV5-5|TRBJ1-5|NA
CASSLRQGNQPQHF
>TRBV7-2|TRBJ2-1|once
CASSLSGTVYNEQFF
>TRBV2|TRBJ2-7|NA
CASTRDTQAYEQYF
>TRBV30|TRBJ1-2|few
CAWRNWLSNYGYTF
>TRBV18|TRBJ1-2|NA
CASSPPIDTSVYGYTF
>TRBV4-1|TRBJ2-1|NA
CASSQEVGGNEQFF
>TRBV5-1|TRBJ2-7|NA
CASSPVALRDRTYEQYF
>TRBV27|TRBJ1-2|NA
CASSLVSEGSYGYTF
>TRBV12-3/TRBV12-4|TRBJ1-1|NA
CASSLGSTVEAFF
>TRBV29-1|TRBJ1-3|few
CSALDRAGNTIYF
>TRBV20-1|TRBJ2-3|NA
CSAPSVDTQYF
>TRBV30|TRBJ1-5|NA
CAWSVSKQGQPQHF
>TRBV5-5|TRBJ1-3|NA
CASSLGGSQPGNTIYF
>TRBV10-1|TRBJ2-3|NA
CASSRTGLSSTDTQYF
>TRBV5-1|TRBJ2-5|once
CASSPGTTETQYF
>TRBV24-1|TRBJ2-1|NA
CATQGAGGYNEQFF
>TRBV2|TRBJ2-7|NA
CASSPGQAFSYEQYF
>TRBV19|TRBJ2-3|NA
CATRFSGGSDTQYF
>TRBV19|TRBJ1-3|NA
CASSLFSGNTIYF
>TRBV30|TRBJ1-5|NA
CAWSVDGTGTYSNQPQHF
>TRBV21-1|TRBJ1-4|NA
CASSMVSQGVGEKLFF
>TRBV9|TRBJ1-4|few
CASKPGPGGEKLFF
>TRBV10-3|TRBJ2-3|NA
CASGLAGADTQYF
>TRBV6-2/TRBV6-3|TRBJ2-1|once
CASSSTSGNINEQFF